Sequencing of this T cell receptor (beta chain) was carried out in a study of blood T cells in healthy people across ages. Points from the study as a whole: Age showed a roughly linear inverse relationship with TCR beta diversity per million T cells. From one million sequenced T cells, diversity estimates were lower bounds. Because donor CMV status was unknown, expanded clonotype changes were possibly confounded.

Total RNA, at least 6 micrograms per sample, was extracted from PBMCs. Through a sample-barcoded 5' primer and a J-beta primer mix, a second PCR was run for roughly 6 to 12 cycles. TCRdb used MiXCR to reprocess the 5' RACE reads, holding one entry per CDR3 protein. The sample lists some 1,500,000 distinct CDR3 sequences, under 55% occurring once. Germline V gene data show CDR1 as SGHTA and CDR2 as FQGNSA. The CDR3 has 15 residues. Trimming took off 5 bases at V and 2 bases at J, with 13 bases between the two ends. A word on this clonotype: Its cognate antigen is unknown.

Source material: blood. This clonotype was sampled from a woman aged 18-29 years in good health. V usage is TRBV7-2 and J usage is TRBJ2-1; the D gene is possibly TRBD2 (6 bases). The CDR3 nucleotides are TGTGCCAGCAGCCCCCAGGGACTCGCCTACAATGAGCAGTTCTTC. Translation: CASSPQGLAYNEQFF.